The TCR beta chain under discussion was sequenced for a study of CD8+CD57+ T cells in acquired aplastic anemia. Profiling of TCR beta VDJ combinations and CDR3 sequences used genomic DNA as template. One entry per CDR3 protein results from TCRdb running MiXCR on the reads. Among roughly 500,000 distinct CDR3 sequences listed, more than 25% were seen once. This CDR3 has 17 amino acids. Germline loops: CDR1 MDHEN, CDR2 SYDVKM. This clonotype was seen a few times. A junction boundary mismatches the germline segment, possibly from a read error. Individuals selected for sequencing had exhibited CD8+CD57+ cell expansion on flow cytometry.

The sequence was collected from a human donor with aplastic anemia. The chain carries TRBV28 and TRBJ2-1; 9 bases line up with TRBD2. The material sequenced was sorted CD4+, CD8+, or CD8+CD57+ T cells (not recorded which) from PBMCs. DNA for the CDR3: TGTGCCAGCAGTCCCCGACCTAGGACTAGCGCTGATCTTGAGCAGTTTTTC. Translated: CASSPRPRTSADLEQFF. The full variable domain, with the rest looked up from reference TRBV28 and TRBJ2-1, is DVKVTQSSRYLVKRTGEKVFLECVQDMDHENMFWYRQDPGLGLRLIYFSYDVKMKEKGDIPEGYSVSREKKERFSLILESASTNQTSMYLCASSPRPRTSADLEQFFGPGTRLTVL.